This TCR beta chain was recovered during a study of prognosis after radiotherapy for stage I lung cancer. Study as a whole: Patients numbered approximately twelve men and a handful of women, aged roughly 50 to 84 with a median of roughly 74 years. Adenocarcinoma occurred in roughly twelve patients and squamous cell carcinoma in over 5.

The TCR beta CDR3 region was amplified from genomic DNA, with two rounds of multiplex PCR being used for the amplification. First-round PCR employed TRBV- and TRBJ-specific primers for each gene. TCRdb called the multiplex PCR reads again in MiXCR, with one record for every CDR3 protein. This sample yields 13,000 to 15,000 distinct CDR3 sequences, of which about 27% are seen a single time; 11% belongs to the top ten. Regarding the study as a whole: As reported, TRBV and TRBJ gene usage differed between patients who had metastases and those who did not.

This CDR3 contains 13 residues. Germline CDR1 and CDR2: SNHLY and FYNNEI. This clonotype showed up many times. Its antigen is not known. An end of the junction does not agree with germline; a read error may underlie this. The sequencing used PBMCs, collected before or after stereotactic body radiation therapy (not recorded which). The chain links TRBV2 to TRBJ2-2; 7 positions match TRBD1. The receptor was isolated from a donor over 45 with non-small cell lung cancer. The CDR3: CASSERLEGTVIF. Here the CDR3 DNA reads TGTGCCAGCAGTGAAAGGTTGGAAGGGACAGTAATTTTT.